These 4 T cell receptor beta chains share one sample of origin, sequenced in a study of blood T cell repertoires in COVID-19. Libraries were prepared by immunoSEQ multiplex PCR; TCRdb keeps only in-frame clonotypes and omits some of them. The sample carries 180,000 or so clones, 80% to 90% recorded once. The sequencing input was PBMCs or T cells enriched from blood (not recorded which). The origin of the receptors is a woman in her 40s with acute COVID-19.

This clone appeared a few times. The V call is TRBV6-1, the J call TRBJ1-5; D call uncertain. The length of the CDR3 is 15 residues. The V and J ends lost 1 base and 2 bases respectively, with 9 bases between them. Germline loops: CDR1 MNHNS, CDR2 SASEGT. This CDR3 is CASSEGREGNQPQHF. The CDR3 coding sequence is TGTGCCAGCAGTGAAGGTAGGGAGGGCAATCAGCCCCAGCATTTT.

The chain recombines TRBV24-1 with TRBJ2-1, with 10 positions matching TRBD1. V lost 3 bases and J lost 2; bases outside the gene matches: 3. CDR1 KGHDR and CDR2 SFDVKD come from the germline V gene. The CDR3 extends over 16 amino acids. This CDR3 reads CATSDQTGGTYNEQFF. The CDR3 nucleotides are TGTGCCACCAGTGATCAGACAGGGGGCACCTACAATGAGCAGTTCTTC.

V usage is TRBV28 and J usage is TRBJ1-5, with D maybe TRBD1 (5 bases). V lost 2 bases and J lost 8, with 10 bases in between. The CDR3 contains 13 residues. CDR1 is MDHEN, CDR2 SYDVKM, per germline. The CDR3 DNA reads as TGTGCCAGCAGTTTACAGGGCGGGGAGCCCCAGCATTTT. Encoded protein: CASSLQGGEPQHF.

The count of this clone is one. The rearrangement links TRBV6-5 to TRBJ2-1; 10 nucleotides line up with TRBD2. The V gene's germline CDR1 is MNHEY and CDR2 SVGAGI. The length of the CDR3 is 15 residues. The J segment lost 6 bases and the V segment lost 5 bases, leaving 7 bases of the junction unmatched. CDR3 in amino acids: CASSPERTSGNEQFF. The DNA for the CDR3 is TGTGCCAGCAGTCCCGAGAGGACTAGCGGCAATGAGCAGTTCTTC.